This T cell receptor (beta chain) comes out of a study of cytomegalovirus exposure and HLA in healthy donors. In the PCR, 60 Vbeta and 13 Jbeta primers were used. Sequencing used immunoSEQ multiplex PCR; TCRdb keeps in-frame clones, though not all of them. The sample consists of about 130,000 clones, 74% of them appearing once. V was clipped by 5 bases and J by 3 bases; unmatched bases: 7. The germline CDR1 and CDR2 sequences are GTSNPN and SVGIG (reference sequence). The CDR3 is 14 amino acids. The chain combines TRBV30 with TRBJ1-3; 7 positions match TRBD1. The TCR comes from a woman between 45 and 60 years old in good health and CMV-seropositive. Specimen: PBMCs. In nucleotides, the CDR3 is TGTGCCTGGGAATCAGGGGGAGGTGGAAACACCATATATTTT. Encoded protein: CAWESGGGGNTIYF.